These 10 T cell receptor beta chains were sequenced from one sample in a study of cytomegalovirus exposure and HLA in healthy donors. With 60 Vbeta and 13 Jbeta primers, the PCR was carried out. Some clones are missing from TCRdb's copy, which holds only in-frame ones; the method was immunoSEQ multiplex PCR. The sample contains about 160,000 clones, 80% to 90% of which appear only once. The material sequenced was PBMCs. The receptor set was obtained from a woman aged 25 to 45 in good health and CMV-seropositive.

As DNA, the CDR3 is TGTGCCAGCAGTTACTGGGCTAGCGGGGGGGAGACCCAGTACTTC. Translation: CASSYWASGGETQYF. This chain uses TRBV6-5 with TRBJ2-5; 11 bases line up with TRBD2. V lost 1 base, J lost 5 bases, and 3 bases stayed unmatched. Per the germline V gene, CDR1 is MNHEY and CDR2 is SVGAGI. This CDR3 contains 15 residues.

The chain joins TRBV5-1 to TRBJ1-1; D is possibly TRBD1 (5 bases). CDR3 size: 17 residues. The V and J ends lost 4 bases and 2 bases respectively, with 21 bases between them. Germline CDR1 and CDR2: SGHRS and YFSETQ. The CDR3 loop is CASSRIWTTESNTEAFF. CDR3 DNA: TGCGCCAGCAGCCGGATTTGGACGACAGAGAGTAACACTGAAGCTTTCTTT.

The V and J genes are TRBV11-2 and TRBJ2-7; TRBD1 aligns across 7 bases. This CDR3 spans 14 amino acids. From germline, CDR1 is SGHAT and CDR2 FQNNGV. V lost 5 bases to trimming and J lost 0 bases; unmatched junction nucleotides: 4. The chain's CDR3 is CASSGDRDSYEQYF. Here the CDR3 DNA reads TGTGCCAGCAGCGGTGACAGGGACTCCTACGAGCAGTACTTC.

The chain is built from TRBV4-2 and TRBJ2-1; 7 bases match TRBD2. The CDR3 loop spans 15 amino acids. J was trimmed by 4 bases and V by 0 bases; bases with no gene match: 3. Per the germline V gene, CDR1 is LGHNA and CDR2 is YNFKEQ. DNA for the CDR3: TGTGCCAGCAGCCAAGAGCTGGGGGGGTACAATGAGCAGTTCTTC. Protein: CASSQELGGYNEQFF.

The chain joins TRBV30 to TRBJ1-2; 7 bases are shared with TRBD1. The length of the CDR3 is 12 residues. Germline V gene data show CDR1 as GTSNPN and CDR2 as SVGIG (reference sequence). V trimming: 6 bases; J trimming: 1 base; junction bases outside the gene matches: 2. The CDR3 DNA reads TGTGCCTGTAGGGACAGTAACTATGGCTACACCTTC. This translates into CACRDSNYGYTF.

J is TRBJ1-1 and V is TRBV4-3, with 9 bases fitting TRBD1. Per germline, CDR1 LGHNA and CDR2 YSLEER. The CDR3 extends over 20 amino acids. Trimming removed 4 bases from V and 1 base from J; junction bases left unmatched: 19. DNA of the CDR3: TGCGCCAGCAGCCGAACCCTATCCGGGACAGGGCGGTTAGGGAACACTGAAGCTTTCTTT. This codes for CASSRTLSGTGRLGNTEAFF.

The V gene is TRBV7-7, the J gene TRBJ2-1; 9 nucleotides agree with TRBD1. Unmatched junction bases numbered 13, after V lost 5 bases and J lost 5 bases. Germline V CDR1 and CDR2: SSHAT, FNYEAQ (reference sequence). CDR3 length: 17 residues. CDR3 loop: CASSPGTGKMSDNEQFF. The CDR3 DNA sequence: TGTGCCAGCAGCCCCGGGACAGGGAAAATGTCGGACAATGAGCAGTTCTTC.

This CDR3 is CASSHAGTGAYEQYF. As DNA, the CDR3 is TGTGCCAGCAGCCATGCCGGGACAGGGGCCTACGAGCAGTACTTC. This chain links TRBV4-2 with TRBJ2-7; 10 bases match TRBD1. V was clipped by 3 bases and J by 2 bases; unmatched bases: 4. Germline V gene lookup returns CDR1 LGHNA and CDR2 YNFKEQ. The CDR3 is 15 residues long.

This clone was detected only a few times. The chain combines TRBV11-3 with TRBJ1-5; a weak D match, TRBD1 (6 bases). Germline assignment: CDR1 SGHNT and CDR2 YENEEA. The CDR3 extends over 17 amino acids. The V end lost 8 bases, the J end lost 0 bases, and 20 bases lay between the germline ends. Written as DNA, the CDR3 is TGTGCCAGCTCTTCTGGGCCAGGGGACAATAGCAATCAGCCCCAGCATTTT. Translated: CASSSGPGDNSNQPQHF.

This clone was observed once. The chain employs TRBV6-1 and TRBJ1-5; no reliable D call. The CDR3 is made up of 12 amino acids. In germline, CDR1 is MNHNS, CDR2 SASEGT. The ends were cut back, 6 bases at V and 4 bases at J, with 7 bases in the middle. The CDR3: CASRGSNQPQHF. The CDR3 DNA reads as TGTGCCAGCAGGGGCAGTAATCAGCCCCAGCATTTT.